This T cell receptor (beta chain) was sequenced in a study of beta chain features in type 1 diabetes. In the study overall: Across the samples, some 98,000,000 sorted cells were examined in total. Regarding the study as a whole: Compared with healthy donors, patients appeared to share more similar naive, central memory and regulatory TCRB repertoires.

Regarding this clone: Antigen specificity is unknown.

Each of the CD4+ naive, central memory, regulatory and stem cell-like memory populations was sorted via CD45RO/CCR7/CD25/CD127/CD95/CD27. Expressed TCRB transcripts were sequenced, since all the RNA that had been isolated was reverse transcribed. About 3.7 million reads, on average, came from each naive, central memory and regulatory T cell sample. Clones were sequenced by immunoSEQ multiplex PCR, and TCRdb holds only the in-frame ones, with some missing. The sample holds a few hundred thousand clones, 25% to 30% seen once. The CDR3 covers 13 residues. V was trimmed by 0 bases and J by 4 bases, leaving 10 bases between them. Germline V lookup: CDR1 GTSNPN, CDR2 SVGIG (reference sequence).

The source is a man in his thirties or forties in good health. The sequencing sample was made of central memory CD4+ T cells from blood. This chain uses TRBV30 with TRBJ2-7; D not resolved. The CDR3 region is CAWSVQTLYEQYF. The CDR3 nucleotides read TGTGCCTGGAGTGTACAGACCTTGTACGAGCAGTACTTC.